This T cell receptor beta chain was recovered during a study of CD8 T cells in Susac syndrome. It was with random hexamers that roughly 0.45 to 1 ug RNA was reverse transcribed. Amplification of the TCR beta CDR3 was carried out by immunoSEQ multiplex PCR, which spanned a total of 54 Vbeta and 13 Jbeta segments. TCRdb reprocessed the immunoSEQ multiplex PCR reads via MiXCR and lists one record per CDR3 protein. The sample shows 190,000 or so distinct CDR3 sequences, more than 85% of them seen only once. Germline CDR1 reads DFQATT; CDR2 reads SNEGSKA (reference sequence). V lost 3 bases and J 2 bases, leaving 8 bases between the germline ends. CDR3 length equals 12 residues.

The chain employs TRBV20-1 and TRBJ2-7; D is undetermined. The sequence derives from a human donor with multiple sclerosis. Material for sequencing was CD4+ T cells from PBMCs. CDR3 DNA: TGCAGTGCTAGCTTCCCTGCCTACGAGCAGTACTTC. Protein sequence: CSASFPAYEQYF.